This TCR beta chain emerged from a study of human T cells and chemical hapten exposure. Study-wide background: Epicutaneous patch tests delivered 0.01% DPC to the upper back, with evaluation at 6 days.

From the RACE reads, TCRdb called clonotypes with MiXCR, one entry per CDR3 protein. The data show 200,000 to 300,000 distinct CDR3 sequences, with about 9% seen just once and roughly 2.5% held by the top ten. Stated time point: pre-sensitization, week 0. Treatment meaning: therapeutic diphenylcyclopropenone sensitization with weekly scalp DPC. CDR1 is MDHEN and CDR2 is SYDVKM in the germline V gene. Trimming took off 7 bases at V and 0 bases at J, with 6 bases between the two ends. This CDR3 has 12 amino acids. The sequence came from a woman aged 40 to 50 with alopecia areata. Some clones in this sample may be carry-over from other donors' samples. Sequenced material: whole blood, taken in connection with sensitization to the hapten diphenylcyclopropenone (DPC). V gene TRBV28 combines with J gene TRBJ1-1; D is unclear. This chain's CDR3 is CASKTMNTEAFF. As DNA, the CDR3 is TGTGCCAGCAAGACCATGAACACTGAAGCTTTCTTT.